This T cell receptor (beta chain) was identified in a study of blood T cell repertoires in COVID-19. Germline CDR1 is SNHLY and CDR2 is FYNNEI. The V and J ends lost 4 bases and 2 bases, in that order; junction bases with no gene match: 5. This CDR3 spans 15 amino acids. The table came from immunoSEQ multiplex PCR; TCRdb's copy has only in-frame clones and leaves some out. The sample has roughly 200,000 clones, 81% seen once. Input material: peripheral blood. The rearrangement links TRBV2 to TRBJ1-5, with 7 bases lining up with TRBD1. This sequence originates from a woman over 75 with acute or convalescent COVID-19. The CDR3 is CASSVTGVGNQPQHF. The CDR3, as DNA: TGTGCCAGCAGTGTAACAGGGGTAGGCAATCAGCCCCAGCATTTT.